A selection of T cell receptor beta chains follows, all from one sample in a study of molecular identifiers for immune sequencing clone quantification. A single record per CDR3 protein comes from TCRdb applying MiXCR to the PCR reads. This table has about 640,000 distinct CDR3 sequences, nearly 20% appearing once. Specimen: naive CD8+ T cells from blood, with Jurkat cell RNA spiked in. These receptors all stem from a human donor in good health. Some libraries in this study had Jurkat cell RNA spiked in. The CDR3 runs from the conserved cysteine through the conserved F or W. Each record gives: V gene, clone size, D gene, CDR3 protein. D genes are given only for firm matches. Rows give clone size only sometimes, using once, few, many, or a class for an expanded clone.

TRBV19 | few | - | CASSIGGTNEKLFF
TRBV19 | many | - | CASSNGGGNQPQHF
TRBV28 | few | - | CASSPDRLNEQFF
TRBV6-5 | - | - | CASSYYGSEASF
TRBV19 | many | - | CASSNRTVSYEQYF
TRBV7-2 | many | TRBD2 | CASSSSWEGETQYF
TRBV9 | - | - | CASSPGGAVQETQYF
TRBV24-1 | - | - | CSYSEQFF
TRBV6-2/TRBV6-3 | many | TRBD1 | CASSSRQGGYTEAFF
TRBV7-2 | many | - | CASSFQGKGEQYF
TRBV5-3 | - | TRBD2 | CASSKGTSGDPSYNGQFF
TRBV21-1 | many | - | CASSKGIRGQETQYF
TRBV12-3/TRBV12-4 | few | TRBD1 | CASSLVYRGPYGYTF
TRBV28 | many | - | CASSILGLQGRDTEAFF
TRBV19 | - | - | CASSSQGWETQYF
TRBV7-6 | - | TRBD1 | CASSPGQGYYSYEQYF
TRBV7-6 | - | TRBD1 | CASSSRDRRPYRNSPLHF
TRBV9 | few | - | CASSDRDNVYNEQFF
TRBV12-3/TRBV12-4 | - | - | CASSGTKTYELYF
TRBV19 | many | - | CASSIGGTTEAFF
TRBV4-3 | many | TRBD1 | CASSRQGQDTEAFF
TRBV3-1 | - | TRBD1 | CASSQGGGQGAYEQYF
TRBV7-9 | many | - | CASSLALMDEYPNYGYTF
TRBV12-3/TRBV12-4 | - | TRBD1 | CASTLSRGQTGELFF
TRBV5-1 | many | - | CASSRPTENTEAFF
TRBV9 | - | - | CAGSVALGYEQYF
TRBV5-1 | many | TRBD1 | CASSLVPRGSGDTEAFF
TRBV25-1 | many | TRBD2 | CASSFSGLAGAEQYF
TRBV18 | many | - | CASAGRSNEQFF
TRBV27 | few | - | CASKEQGGGTEAFF
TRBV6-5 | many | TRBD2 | CASSPGLVDEQFF
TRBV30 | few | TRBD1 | CAWDQGAGNTIYF
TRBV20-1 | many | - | CSARQWQADYGYTF
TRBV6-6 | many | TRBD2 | CASSYTREGYNEQFF
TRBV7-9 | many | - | CASSQEATNEKLFF
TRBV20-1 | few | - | CSARGAELYQETQYF
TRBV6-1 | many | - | CASSEAGWTEAFF
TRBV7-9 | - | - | CASSPYAGLDTETFF
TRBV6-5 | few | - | CATSPQSVSYEQYF
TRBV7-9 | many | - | CASSPGSHQPQHF
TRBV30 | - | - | CAIGAGSGELFF
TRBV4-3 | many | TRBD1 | CASSQRTGYSEQFF
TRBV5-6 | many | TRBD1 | CASSFFPTGRIDQPQHF
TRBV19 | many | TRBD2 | CASSAGLAGAGDTQYF
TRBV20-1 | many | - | CSARRTRGIYEQYF
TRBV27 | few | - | CASSAATATNYGYTF
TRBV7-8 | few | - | CASSFGLANSYEQYF
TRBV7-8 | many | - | CASSFGDAGELFF
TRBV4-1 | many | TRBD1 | CASSHDGTGANQPQHF
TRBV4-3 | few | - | CASSQGAGVVYEQYF
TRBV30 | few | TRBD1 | CAWSVGQGTDTQYF
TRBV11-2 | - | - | CASSFEGGEQYF